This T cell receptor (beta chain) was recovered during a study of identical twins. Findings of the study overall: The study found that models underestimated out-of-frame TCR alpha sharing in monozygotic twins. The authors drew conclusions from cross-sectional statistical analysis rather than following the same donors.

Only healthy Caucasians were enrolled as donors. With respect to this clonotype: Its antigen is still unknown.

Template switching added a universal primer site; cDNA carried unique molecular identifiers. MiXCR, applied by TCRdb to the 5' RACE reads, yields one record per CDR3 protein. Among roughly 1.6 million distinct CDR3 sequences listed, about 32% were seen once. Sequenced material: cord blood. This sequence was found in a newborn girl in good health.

The CDR3 spells CASSSSSLAVTDTQYF. Here the CDR3 DNA reads TGTGCCAGCAGCTCAAGTAGTCTAGCGGTCACAGATACGCAGTATTTT. The gene calls are TRBV9 and TRBJ2-3; 7 bases agree with TRBD2. Germline loops: CDR1 SGDLS, CDR2 YYNGEE. CDR3 size: 16 residues. V was clipped by 4 bases and J by 2 bases; unmatched bases: 10.